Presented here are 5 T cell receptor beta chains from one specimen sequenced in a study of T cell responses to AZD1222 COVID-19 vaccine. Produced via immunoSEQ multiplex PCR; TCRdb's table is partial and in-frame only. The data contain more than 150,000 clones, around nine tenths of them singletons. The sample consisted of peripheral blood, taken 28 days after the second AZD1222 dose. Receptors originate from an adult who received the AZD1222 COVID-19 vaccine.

CDR3 nucleotide sequence: TGTGCCACCAGCAGAGATAGGACAGGGCCCGATGAGCAGTTCTTC. Protein sequence: CATSRDRTGPDEQFF. The gene calls are TRBV15 and TRBJ2-1; 8 positions agree with TRBD1. Germline assignment: CDR1 LNHNV and CDR2 YYDKDF (reference sequence). The trim removed 0 bases at V and 8 bases at J, leaving 6 bases unmatched. This CDR3 has 15 amino acids.

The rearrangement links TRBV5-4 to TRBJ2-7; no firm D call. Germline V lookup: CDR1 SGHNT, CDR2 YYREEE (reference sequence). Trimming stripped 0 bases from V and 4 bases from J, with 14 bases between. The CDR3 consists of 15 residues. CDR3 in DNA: TGTGCCAGCAGCTTGGCGGGCAGCACTAAGTACGAGCAGTACTTC. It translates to CASSLAGSTKYEQYF.

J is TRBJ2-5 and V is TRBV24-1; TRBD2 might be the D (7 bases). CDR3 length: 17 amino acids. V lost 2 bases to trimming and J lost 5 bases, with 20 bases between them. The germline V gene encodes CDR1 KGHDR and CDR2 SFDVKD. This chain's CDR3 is CATSDWTQGGGDETQYF. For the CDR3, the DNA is TGTGCCACCAGTGATTGGACTCAGGGAGGGGGGGACGAGACCCAGTACTTC.

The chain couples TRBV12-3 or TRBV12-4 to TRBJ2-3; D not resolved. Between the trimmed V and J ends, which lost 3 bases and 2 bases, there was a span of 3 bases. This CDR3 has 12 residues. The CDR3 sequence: CASSFSTDTQYF. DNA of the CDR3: TGTGCCAGCAGTTTCTCCACAGATACGCAGTATTTT.

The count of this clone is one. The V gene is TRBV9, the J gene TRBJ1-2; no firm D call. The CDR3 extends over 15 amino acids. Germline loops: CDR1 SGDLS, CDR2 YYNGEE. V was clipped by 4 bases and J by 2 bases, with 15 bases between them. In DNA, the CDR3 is TGTGCCAGCAGCCCTTGGGAGGGCGCGAACTATGGCTACACCTTC. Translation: CASSPWEGANYGYTF.